The clone carrying this T cell receptor (beta chain) was recorded a few times. A clone one base away is much larger, so this may be a read error. It is likely a read error, because the conserved phenylalanine at the end of the CDR3 is missing. This entry is derived from a study of read filtering for tumor transcriptome and immune sequencing. Germline lookup yields CDR1 SEHNR and CDR2 FQNEAQ (reference sequence). V lost 1 base, J lost 3 bases, and 13 bases lay in between. The CDR3 consists of 15 residues. This library used roughly 400 ng RNA and molecular barcoded adaptors spanning alpha/delta and beta/gamma chains. TCRdb used MiXCR to reprocess the reads, holding one entry per CDR3 protein. The sample has fewer than 30,000 distinct CDR3 sequences, around 14% seen once; the top ten hold 44%. Every patient had bone marrow sampled while the disease was active.

The chain employs TRBV7-9 and TRBJ2-7; maybe TRBD2 (5 bases). The sequence derives from a donor aged 40 or over with multiple myeloma. Sequenced material: a population of CD138-negative cells sorted from bone marrow. DNA of the CDR3: TGTGCCAGCAGCTTAGGTAGAGGGTCCTACTACGAGCAGTACTCC. Protein: CASSLGRGSYYEQYS.